The 18 T cell receptor beta chains below come from one sample, sequenced in a study of identical twins. Using its own MiXCR run on the 5' RACE reads, TCRdb lists one record per CDR3 protein. The sample includes approximately 500,000 distinct CDR3 sequences, roughly 15% seen only once; the top ten take around 0.4%. The sample also formed part of further work on yellow fever vaccine responses in identical twins.

The sequencing sample was made of CD4+ T cells sorted from blood. The receptors were sampled from a young woman in good health.

This clonotype has just a few counts. V is TRBV25-1 and J is TRBJ2-1; 8 positions match TRBD2. Germline-derived CDR1 and CDR2 are MGHDK and SYGVNS. The CDR3 runs 17 residues. J gave up 4 bases and V 0 bases, and 8 bases lay outside the gene matches. CDR3 sequence (DNA): TGTGCCAGCAGTGAATATCGGGGGGGAGGGAAATACAATGAGCAGTTCTTC. Translated: CASSEYRGGGKYNEQFF.

This chain uses TRBV2 with TRBJ2-1; TRBD2 agrees at 7 bases. V shed 1 base, J shed 2 bases, and the junction held 5 bases outside the gene matches. The CDR3 covers 16 residues. The germline CDR1 and CDR2 sequences are SNHLY and FYNNEI. The DNA for the CDR3 is TGTGCCAGCAGTGAAGAGATCCTAGCGGCCTACAATGAGCAGTTCTTC. As protein: CASSEEILAAYNEQFF.

This clonotype was picked up many times. This rearrangement joins TRBV12-3 or TRBV12-4 to TRBJ1-1, with 7 bases matching TRBD1. Trimming removed 3 bases from V and 8 bases from J; junction bases left unmatched: 6. CDR3 length: 13 amino acids. CDR3 bases: TGTGCCAGCAGTTTGGGGGGACAGTTGGAAGCTTTCTTT. Residues: CASSLGGQLEAFF.

The chain couples TRBV29-1 to TRBJ2-1, with 12 positions matching TRBD2. With V trimmed by 7 bases and J by 6 bases, 13 bases remained unmatched. Per germline, CDR1 SQVTM and CDR2 ANQGSEA. CDR3 size: 16 residues. CDR3 amino acids: CSGESSGGALGNEQFF. Written as DNA, the CDR3 is TGCAGCGGGGAGTCTAGCGGGGGGGCCTTAGGCAATGAGCAGTTCTTC.

In its sample, this clonotype was seen a few times. This chain connects TRBV4-1 to TRBJ2-7, with 7 bases fitting TRBD1. The length of the CDR3 is 17 residues. Germline V gene data show CDR1 as MGHRA and CDR2 as YSYEKL. Trimming removed 1 base from V and 5 bases from J; junction bases left unmatched: 14. DNA for the CDR3: TGCGCCAGCAGCCAAGGACCGACGAGGGGGCGATTCAACGAGCAGTACGTC. Translation: CASSQGPTRGRFNEQYV.

This clonotype occurred a few times. The chain couples TRBV24-1 to TRBJ2-5; no reliable D call. V lost 4 bases and J 4 bases, leaving 9 bases between the germline ends. CDR1 and CDR2 (germline): KGHDR, SFDVKD. The CDR3 contains 13 residues. The CDR3, as DNA: TGTGCCACCAGTGAGGTAGGGCTAGAGACCCAGTACTTC. Amino acid sequence: CATSEVGLETQYF.

In this sample, this clonotype turned up a few times. V gene TRBV7-9 combines with J gene TRBJ1-5, with D unresolved. Germline-derived CDR1 and CDR2 are SEHNR and FQNEAQ (reference sequence). The CDR3 covers 16 residues. The V gene lost 5 bases and the J gene lost 2 bases, with 16 bases spanning the gap. CDR3 loop: CASSHDSPSGNQPQHF. The CDR3 DNA sequence: TGTGCCAGCAGCCACGACTCCCCCTCGGGCAATCAGCCCCAGCATTTT.

This clonotype has only a few counts. The chain employs TRBV12-3 or TRBV12-4 and TRBJ2-3; the match to TRBD2 covers 11 bases. There are 15 residues in the CDR3. The V gene end was trimmed by 7 bases and the J gene end by 2 bases; junction bases not matched to a gene: 5. The CDR3 here is CASKTSGGYTDTQYF. CDR3 bases: TGTGCCAGCAAAACTAGCGGGGGATACACAGATACGCAGTATTTT.

The chain links TRBV5-1 to TRBJ2-3; D is possibly TRBD2 (6 bases). V gave up 4 bases and J gave up 3 bases, with 12 bases separating them. Germline V gene data show CDR1 as SGHRS and CDR2 as YFSETQ. The CDR3 length is 14 residues. Here the CDR3 DNA reads TGCGCCAGCAGCATGCTGGGGGGTACAGATACGCAGTATTTT. The encoded protein is CASSMLGGTDTQYF.

DNA of the CDR3: TGTGCCATCAGTGAAGGAGACGGAACTAGCACAGATACGCAGTATTTT. Residues: CAISEGDGTSTDTQYF. The gene calls are TRBV10-3 and TRBJ2-3; D call uncertain. Per the germline V gene, CDR1 is ENHRY and CDR2 is SYGVKD. The CDR3 length is 16 residues. The V end was cut by 3 bases, the J end by 0 bases, with 13 bases between.

The chain couples TRBV12-3 or TRBV12-4 to TRBJ2-1, with 7 bases identical to TRBD1. The length of the CDR3 is 14 residues. The ends lost 8 bases at V and 3 bases at J; junction bases unmatched: 7. CDR3 sequence reads: CASLPGTDYNEQFF. DNA of the CDR3: TGTGCCAGCTTGCCCGGGACAGACTACAATGAGCAGTTCTTC.

This clonotype was observed at least ten times. The chain uses TRBV18 and TRBJ1-1; D remains unclear. CDR1 KGHSH and CDR2 LQKENI come from the germline V gene. This CDR3 region has 12 residues. Between the trimmed V and J ends, which lost 2 bases and 5 bases, there was a span of 6 bases. CDR3 residues: CASSPSGTEAFF. The CDR3 DNA reads TGTGCCAGCTCACCATCCGGGACTGAAGCTTTCTTT.

The chain carries TRBV6-5 and TRBJ1-6, with D perhaps TRBD1 (5 bases). Germline V gene data show CDR1 as MNHEY and CDR2 as SVGAGI. Trimming cost V 4 bases and J 7 bases, with 17 bases left between them. The CDR3 consists of 16 residues. CDR3 in DNA: TGTGCCAGCAGTTCCGTAGGGGAAATGGGAAATTCACCCCTCCACTTT. This codes for CASSSVGEMGNSPLHF.

This clonotype was counted a few times. V usage is TRBV7-9 and J usage is TRBJ2-7; 10 bases align to TRBD2. This CDR3 is built from 17 residues. CDR1 SEHNR and CDR2 FQNEAQ come from the germline V gene (reference sequence). Unmatched junction bases numbered 5, after V lost 0 bases and J lost 0 bases. The CDR3 sequence is CASSLAVSSGSSYEQYF. In DNA, the CDR3 is TGTGCCAGCAGCTTAGCGGTGTCTAGCGGGAGCTCCTACGAGCAGTACTTC.

The CDR3 DNA reads as TGTGCCATCAGTGGGTCAGGGGGCCTGGCTGAAGCTTTCTTT. It yields the protein CAISGSGGLAEAFF. The gene calls are TRBV10-3 and TRBJ1-1, with 8 bases aligning to TRBD1. Trimming cost V 4 bases and J 6 bases; bases outside gene matches: 7. CDR3 length: 14 residues. Germline lookup yields CDR1 ENHRY and CDR2 SYGVKD.

The rearrangement links TRBV12-3 or TRBV12-4 to TRBJ2-1; tentatively, D is TRBD2 (5 bases). The length of the CDR3 is 14 residues. V was cut by 8 bases and J by 2 bases, with 13 bases left in between. CDR3 nucleotide sequence: TGTGCCAGCTACGGGATCCTCGCCTACAATGAGCAGTTCTTC. Protein sequence: CASYGILAYNEQFF.

In this sample, this clonotype turned up a few times. The chain links TRBV20-1 to TRBJ2-1; D not resolved. Trimming took 5 bases from V and 3 from J, leaving 5 bases between them. Germline V gene sequence: CDR1 DFQATT, CDR2 SNEGSKA (reference sequence). This CDR3 spans 11 amino acids. CDR3 in DNA: TGCAGTGCTTCCTTCTACAATGAGCAGTTCTTC. As protein: CSASFYNEQFF.

This clonotype was picked up many times. The chain joins TRBV28 to TRBJ1-4, with a possible D match to TRBD1 (6 bases). Trimming cost V 5 bases and J 8 bases, with 18 bases left between them. The CDR3 extends over 15 amino acids. From germline, CDR1 is MDHEN and CDR2 SYDVKM. This CDR3 is CASSNRVGSHEKLFF. CDR3 coding DNA: TGTGCCAGCAGTAACAGGGTTGGTTCGCACGAAAAACTGTTTTTT.